This TCR beta chain is drawn from a study of blood T cells in healthy people across ages. Study results and caveats: Any changes in expanded clonotypes were possibly confounded, as donor CMV status remained unknown.

CDR3 size: 14 residues. Per germline, CDR1 SNHLY and CDR2 FYNNEI. The ends were cut back, 4 bases at V and 7 bases at J, with 14 bases in the middle. Combining a sample-barcoded 5' primer with a J-beta primer mix, a second PCR ran for roughly 7 to 11 cycles. TCRdb independently ran MiXCR on the 5' RACE reads; one entry per CDR3 protein. The sample has about a million distinct CDR3 sequences; 51% are singletons. Concerning this clonotype itself: What it binds is not known.

The clonotype was recovered from a woman in her fifties or sixties in good health. This chain connects TRBV2 to TRBJ1-5; D possibly corresponds to TRBD1 (6 bases). Sequenced sample: blood. CDR3 in amino acids: CASSGQARVQPQHF. The CDR3 DNA sequence: TGTGCCAGCAGTGGACAGGCTAGGGTCCAGCCCCAGCATTTT.